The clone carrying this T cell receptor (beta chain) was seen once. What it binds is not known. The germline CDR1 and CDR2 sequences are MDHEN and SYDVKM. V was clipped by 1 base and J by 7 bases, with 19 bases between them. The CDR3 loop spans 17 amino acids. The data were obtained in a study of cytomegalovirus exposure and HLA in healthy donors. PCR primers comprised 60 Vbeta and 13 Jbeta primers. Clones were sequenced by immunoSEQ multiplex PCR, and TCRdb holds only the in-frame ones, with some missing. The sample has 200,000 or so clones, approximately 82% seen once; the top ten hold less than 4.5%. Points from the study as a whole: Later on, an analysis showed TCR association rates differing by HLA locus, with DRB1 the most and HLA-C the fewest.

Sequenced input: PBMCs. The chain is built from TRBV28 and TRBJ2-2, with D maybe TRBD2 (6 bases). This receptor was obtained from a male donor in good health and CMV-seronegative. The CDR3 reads CASSLYDTGAGIGELFF. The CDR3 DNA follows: TGTGCCAGCAGTTTATACGACACGGGAGCCGGGATCGGGGAGCTGTTTTTT. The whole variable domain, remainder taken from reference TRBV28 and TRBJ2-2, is DVKVTQSSRYLVKRTGEKVFLECVQDMDHENMFWYRQDPGLGLRLIYFSYDVKMKEKGDIPEGYSVSREKKERFSLILESASTNQTSMYLCASSLYDTGAGIGELFFGEGSRLTVL.